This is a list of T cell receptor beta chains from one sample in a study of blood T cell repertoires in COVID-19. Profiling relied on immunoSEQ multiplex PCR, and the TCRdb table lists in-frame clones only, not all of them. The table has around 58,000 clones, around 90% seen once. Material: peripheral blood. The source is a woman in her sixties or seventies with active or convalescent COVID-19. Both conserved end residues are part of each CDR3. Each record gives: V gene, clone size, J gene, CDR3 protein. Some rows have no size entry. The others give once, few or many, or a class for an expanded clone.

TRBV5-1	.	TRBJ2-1	CASSLAVNEQFF
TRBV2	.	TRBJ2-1	CASSSEQGTNSYNEQFF
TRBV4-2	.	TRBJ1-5	CASSQVVGAHQPQHF
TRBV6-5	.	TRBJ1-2	CASSSHRGQDYGYTF
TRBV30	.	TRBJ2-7	CAWSRDYEQYF
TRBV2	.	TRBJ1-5	CASSVDRGQPQHF
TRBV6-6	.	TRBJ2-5	CASSPSTGRAETQYF
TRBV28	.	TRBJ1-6	CASNSQVNSPLHF
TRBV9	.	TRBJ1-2	CASSVEQNYGYTF
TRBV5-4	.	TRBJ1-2	CASHKAASYGYTF
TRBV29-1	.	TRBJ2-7	CSVERDAAGLDF
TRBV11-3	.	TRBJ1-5	CASSRGQGAKEPQHF
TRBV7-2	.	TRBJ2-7	CASSLVTGGGYEQYF
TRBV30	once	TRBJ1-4	CACDRGEKLFF
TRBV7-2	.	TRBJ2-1	CASSLAGTPLYNEQFF
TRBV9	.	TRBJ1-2	CASSVEGTYGYTF
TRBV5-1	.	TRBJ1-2	CASRTEFYGYTF
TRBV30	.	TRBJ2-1	CASSGGAEQFF
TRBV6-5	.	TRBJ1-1	CASRPGQGSNTEAFF
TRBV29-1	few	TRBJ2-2	CSVEDRVVSPGELFF
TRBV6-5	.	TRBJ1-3	CASSSGDSGNTIYF
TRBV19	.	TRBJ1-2	CASSGQGNYGYTF
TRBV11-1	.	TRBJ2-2	CASSLKTGRTGELFF
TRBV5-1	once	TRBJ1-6	CASSLITGAYSYNSPLHF
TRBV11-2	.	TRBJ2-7	CASSWDGSSYEQYF
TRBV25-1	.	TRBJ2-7	CASSGKGAEEQYF
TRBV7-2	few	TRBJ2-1	CASSRRGGLVDEQFF
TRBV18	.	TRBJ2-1	CASSPGQRTYNEQFF
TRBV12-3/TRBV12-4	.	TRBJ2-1	CASRTGVEQFF
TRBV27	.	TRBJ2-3	CASSVRWGLGDTQYF
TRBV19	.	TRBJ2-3	CASSEGAGTDTQYF
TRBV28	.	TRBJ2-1	CASSSQGWGQFF
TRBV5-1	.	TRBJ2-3	CASSLDTGGQYTQYF
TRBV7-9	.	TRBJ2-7	CASSLVGQVNSYEQYF
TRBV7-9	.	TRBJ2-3	CASSPTSGSPDTQYF
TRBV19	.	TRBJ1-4	CASTAVEREKLFF